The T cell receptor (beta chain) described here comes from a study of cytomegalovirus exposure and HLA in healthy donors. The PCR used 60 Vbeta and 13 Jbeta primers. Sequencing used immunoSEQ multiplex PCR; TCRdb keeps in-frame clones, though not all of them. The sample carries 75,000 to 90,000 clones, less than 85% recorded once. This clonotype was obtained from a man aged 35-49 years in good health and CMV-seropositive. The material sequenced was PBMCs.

The CDR3 DNA sequence: TGTGCCAGCCGGAGGGTAGGGGGCGATGTTGGCTACACCTTC. Its translation is CASRRVGGDVGYTF. The rearrangement joins TRBV5-4 to TRBJ1-2; 7 nucleotides match TRBD1. The CDR3 consists of 14 residues. V lost 7 bases to trimming and J lost 7 bases; unmatched junction nucleotides: 13. The germline CDR1 and CDR2 sequences are SGHNT and YYREEE (reference sequence).